This T cell receptor beta chain was sequenced for a study of blood T cells in healthy people across ages. Findings of the study overall: Unsorted PBMC material precluded a definitive naive versus antigen-experienced comparison.

Trimming shortened V by 0 bases and J by 4 bases, and 12 bases separated the two germline ends. Germline assignment: CDR1 SGHTA and CDR2 FQGNSA. The CDR3 spans 15 residues. In regard to this clonotype: Its target is not known.

Sample-barcoded 5' priming and a J-beta primer mix drove a second PCR of 7 to 11 cycles. Per-sample output comprised a minimum of 3 million paired-end reads containing CDR3. Each CDR3 protein gets one entry after TCRdb re-called the 5' RACE reads with MiXCR. This table has 1 million to 1.2 million distinct CDR3 sequences, more than 30% appearing once. The sequencing input was blood. This receptor was taken from a man aged 18 to 29 in good health. The V gene is TRBV7-2, the J gene TRBJ1-1; tentatively, D is TRBD1 (5 bases). CDR3 nucleotides: TGTGCCAGCAGCTTAGCGGGACTGGGCAGCACTGAAGCTTTCTTT. Translating gives CASSLAGLGSTEAFF.